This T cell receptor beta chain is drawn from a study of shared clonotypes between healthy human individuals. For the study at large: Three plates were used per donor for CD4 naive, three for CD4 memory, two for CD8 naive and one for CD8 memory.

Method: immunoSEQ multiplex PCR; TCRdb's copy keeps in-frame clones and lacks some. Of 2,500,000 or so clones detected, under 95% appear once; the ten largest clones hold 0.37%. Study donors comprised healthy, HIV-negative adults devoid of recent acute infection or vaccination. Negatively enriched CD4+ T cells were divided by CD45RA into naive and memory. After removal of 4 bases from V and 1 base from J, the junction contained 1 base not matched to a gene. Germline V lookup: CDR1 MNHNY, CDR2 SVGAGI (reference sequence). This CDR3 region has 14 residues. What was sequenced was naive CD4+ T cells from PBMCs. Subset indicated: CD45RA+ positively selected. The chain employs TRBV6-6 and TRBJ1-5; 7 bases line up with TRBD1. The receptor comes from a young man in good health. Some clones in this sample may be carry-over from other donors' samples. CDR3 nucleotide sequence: TGTGCCAGCAGTTTACAGGGGAGCAATCAGCCCCAGCATTTT. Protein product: CASSLQGSNQPQHF.